This entry lists 21 T cell receptor beta chains sequenced from one sample in a study of identical twins (TCRdb year 2016). The library was obtained by 5' RACE. The instrument given in TCRdb is Illumina HiSeq 2000. TCRdb's own reprocessing of the public reads used fastp at Q25 and MiXCR and kept productive beta chains. Entries that share a CDR3 protein sequence are merged under the most common genes and DNA. In all, the sample holds about 190,000 distinct CDR3 sequences, and about 16% of those were seen once. The ten largest make up 40% of the sample. The sample was also reused in another study, on T cells expressing NK-cell markers.

What was sequenced was CD8+ T cells sorted from blood. These receptors all come from a woman aged 18-30 years in good health.

This clonotype has at least ten counts. J is TRBJ2-7 and V is TRBV7-6; D possibly corresponds to TRBD2 (5 bases). Trimming took off 1 base at V and 3 bases at J, with 13 bases between the two ends. The CDR3 runs 15 residues. Germline V gene lookup returns CDR1 SGHVS and CDR2 FNYEAQ. The DNA of the CDR3 is TGTGCCAGCAGCTTAGGGTCAGGAGGTCACTACGAGCAGTACTTC. Translating gives CASSLGSGGHYEQYF.

The chain employs TRBV6-5 and TRBJ1-1, with D hard to call. The germline V gene has CDR1 MNHEY and CDR2 SVGAGI. V was shortened by 2 bases and J by 4 bases, with 8 bases between the two germline ends. This CDR3 comprises 13 residues. CDR3: CASSYGALTEAFF. In DNA form, the CDR3 reads TGTGCCAGCAGTTACGGTGCGCTCACTGAAGCTTTCTTT.

The rearrangement joins TRBV29-1 to TRBJ2-3; D is ambiguous. This CDR3 has 18 residues. Trimming shortened V by 1 base and J by 1 base, and 21 bases separated the two germline ends. Germline lookup yields CDR1 SQVTM and CDR2 ANQGSEA. CDR3 sequence (DNA): TGCAGCGTTGAAGGTGGGTTAGCCTTCGGAGTAGGCACAGATACGCAGTATTTT. This sequence encodes CSVEGGLAFGVGTDTQYF.

This clonotype has a handful of counts. The V call is TRBV5-6, the J call TRBJ1-2; 7 nucleotides line up with TRBD1. Trimming took 4 bases from V and 4 from J; bases not matched to a gene: 4. The CDR3 runs 13 residues. Germline V gene sequence: CDR1 SGHDT, CDR2 YYEEEE. The CDR3 nucleotides read TGTGCCAGCAGCCTGGGACAGAGCTATGGCTACACCTTC. Encoded protein: CASSLGQSYGYTF.

This clonotype has a handful of counts. The gene calls are TRBV6-2 or TRBV6-3 and TRBJ1-2; D not certain. This CDR3 has 14 residues. The germline V gene encodes CDR1 MNHEY and CDR2 SVGEGT. Trimming took 7 bases from V and 3 from J, leaving 15 bases between them. CDR3 sequence reads: CASTFHLQYYGYTF. CDR3 coding DNA: TGTGCCAGCACCTTCCACCTGCAGTACTATGGCTACACCTTC.

This clonotype has only a few counts. The chain carries TRBV14 and TRBJ2-1, with 7 bases identical to TRBD2. The CDR3 spans 15 residues. Germline V gene data show CDR1 as SGHDN and CDR2 as FVKESK. The ends lost 1 base at V and 8 bases at J; junction bases unmatched: 8. The CDR3: CASSQGETSFDEQFF. In DNA form, the CDR3 reads TGTGCCAGCAGCCAAGGGGAGACTAGCTTCGATGAGCAGTTCTTC.

This clonotype appeared a few times. This chain links TRBV6-5 with TRBJ2-7, with D unclear. V was cut by 2 bases and J by 5 bases, with 10 bases left in between. This CDR3 contains 13 residues. Germline V gene lookup returns CDR1 MNHEY and CDR2 SVGAGI. The CDR3 nucleotides read TGTGCCAGCAGTTACGTTTCTTCGAACGAGCAGTACTTC. Amino acid sequence: CASSYVSSNEQYF.

The chain carries TRBV27 and TRBJ2-7; TRBD1 agrees at 9 bases. The CDR3 extends over 16 amino acids. The trim removed 5 bases at V and 1 base at J, leaving 9 bases unmatched. In germline, CDR1 is MNHEY, CDR2 SMNVEV (reference sequence). Here the CDR3 reads CASSPNGGQGSYEQYF. The CDR3 bases are TGTGCCAGCAGTCCGAATGGAGGACAGGGGTCCTACGAGCAGTACTTC.

This chain links TRBV7-2 with TRBJ2-7, with D possibly being TRBD2 (5 bases). CDR1 is SGHTA, CDR2 FQGNSA, per germline. The V end was cut by 5 bases, the J end by 3 bases, with 14 bases between. The CDR3 has 14 amino acids. The CDR3 region has the DNA TGTGCCAGCAGCACTAGTTACCAGTACTACGAGCAGTACTTC. This codes for CASSTSYQYYEQYF.

In this sample, this clonotype turned up a few times. This chain connects TRBV14 to TRBJ2-5; D is unclear. Germline loops: CDR1 SGHDN, CDR2 FVKESK. CDR3 length: 15 amino acids. Trimming left V 1 base short and J 4 bases short, with 13 bases between. As DNA, the CDR3 is TGTGCCAGCAGCCAAGTTATTTTTCCCTCAGAGACCCAGTACTTC. It yields the protein CASSQVIFPSETQYF.

This clonotype was counted a few times. The chain has TRBV7-2 and TRBJ1-5; D perhaps matches TRBD1 (5 bases). Germline values: CDR1 SGHTA, CDR2 FQGNSA. Trimming pared 4 bases from V and 3 bases from J, leaving 10 bases between. The CDR3 runs 14 residues. The CDR3 here is CASSWGLLNQPQHF. Written as DNA, the CDR3 is TGTGCCAGCAGCTGGGGACTGCTCAATCAGCCCCAGCATTTT.

The chain recombines TRBV6-2 or TRBV6-3 with TRBJ2-1; 7 positions agree with TRBD2. V dropped 2 bases and J dropped 5; count of bases not matched to a gene: 12. The CDR3 contains 17 residues. The germline V gene has CDR1 MNHEY and CDR2 SVGEGT. CDR3 bases: TGTGCCAGCAGTTACGACGCTAGCGGTCCATCAAACAATGAGCAGTTCTTC. Translated, it gives CASSYDASGPSNNEQFF.

The chain couples TRBV19 to TRBJ2-4; either TRBD1 or TRBD2 may fit D (5 bases each). CDR1 and CDR2 from the germline V gene are LNHDA and SQIVND (reference sequence). This CDR3 contains 13 residues. Trimming shortened V by 7 bases and J by 7 bases, and 14 bases separated the two germline ends. CDR3 loop: CASTGLWDNIQYF. The CDR3 region has the DNA TGTGCCAGTACGGGGCTATGGGACAACATTCAGTACTTC.

This clonotype showed up just a few times. The genes are TRBV29-1 and TRBJ1-1, with unresolved D. Germline V CDR1 and CDR2: SQVTM, ANQGSEA. This CDR3 contains 14 residues. Trimming stripped 6 bases from V and 2 bases from J, with 16 bases between. CDR3 coding DNA: TGCAGCGTCGAACCTGACGGTCACAACACTGAAGCTTTCTTT. It is translated as CSVEPDGHNTEAFF.

This rearrangement joins TRBV20-1 to TRBJ2-5; D call uncertain. This CDR3 has 12 amino acids. V gave up 8 bases and J gave up 2 bases, with 12 bases separating them. Germline V gene data show CDR1 as DFQATT and CDR2 as SNEGSKA (reference sequence). Here the CDR3 reads CSNRTDQETQYF. CDR3 in DNA: TGCAGTAACCGGACCGATCAAGAGACCCAGTACTTC.

Only a few counts were recorded for this clonotype. CDR3 region: CASTPGSTFTEAFF. The CDR3 DNA follows: TGTGCCAGCACCCCGGGGTCGACCTTCACTGAAGCTTTCTTT. The V gene is TRBV9, the J gene TRBJ1-1; D ambiguous. Deletions cut 6 bases from V and 4 bases from J, with 16 bases between. This CDR3 is built from 14 residues. Germline loops: CDR1 SGDLS, CDR2 YYNGEE.

This clonotype has more than one count but fewer than ten. The V gene is TRBV7-6, the J gene TRBJ1-1; possibly TRBD1 for D (6 bases). The CDR3 loop spans 14 amino acids. The V end was cut by 7 bases, the J end by 1 base, with 13 bases between. Germline loops: CDR1 SGHVS, CDR2 FNYEAQ. This CDR3 is CASTPGGQNTEAFF. The CDR3 bases are TGTGCCAGCACCCCCGGGGGACAGAACACTGAAGCTTTCTTT. The entire variable domain, with the rest obtained from reference TRBV7-6 and TRBJ1-1, is as follows: GAGVSQSPRYKVTKRGQDVALRCDPISGHVSLYWYRQALGQGPEFLTYFNYEAQQDKSGLPNDRFSAERPEGSISTLTIQRTEQRDSAMYRCASTPGGQNTEAFFGQGTRLTVV.

The sample holds a few counts of this clonotype. The V call is TRBV11-3, the J call TRBJ2-3; TRBD1 might be the D (5 bases). V lost 0 bases to trimming and J lost 3 bases, with 10 bases between them. Germline-derived CDR1 and CDR2 are SGHNT and YENEEA. This CDR3 region has 15 residues. The CDR3 DNA sequence: TGTGCCAGCAGCTTAGAATCGACAGTTACAGATACGCAGTATTTT. It specifies CASSLESTVTDTQYF.

This chain links TRBV6-6 with TRBJ2-7, with D unclear. V gave up 0 bases and J gave up 4 bases, with 7 bases separating them. The CDR3 is made up of 13 amino acids. Germline CDR1 and CDR2: MNHNY and SVGAGI (reference sequence). The CDR3 nucleotides read TGTGCCAGCAGTTACTCCCCCTCTTACGAGCAGTACTTC. The encoded protein is CASSYSPSYEQYF.

This chain links TRBV4-3 with TRBJ2-7; the D gene could be TRBD1 or TRBD2 (6 bases each). The CDR3 runs to 16 residues. Germline lookup yields CDR1 LGHNA and CDR2 YSLEER. V was cut by 3 bases and J by 0 bases, with 15 bases left in between. The CDR3 region is CASSQRGTGSSYEQYF. The CDR3 nucleotides are TGCGCCAGCAGCCAGAGGGGGACTGGGAGCTCCTACGAGCAGTACTTC.

A few counts support this clonotype. This chain connects TRBV5-1 to TRBJ2-7; 7 bases agree with TRBD2. Germline CDR1 SGHRS, CDR2 YFSETQ. V dropped 2 bases and J dropped 2; count of bases not matched to a gene: 13. This CDR3 has 17 residues. The CDR3 protein is CASSFSYSGGHTYEQYF. The CDR3 DNA reads TGCGCCAGCAGCTTCTCCTATTCGGGAGGCCATACCTACGAGCAGTACTTC. The complete variable domain, with remaining parts taken from reference TRBV5-1 and TRBJ2-7, reads KAGVTQTPRYLIKTRGQQVTLSCSPISGHRSVSWYQQTPGQGLQFLFEYFSETQRNKGNFPGRFSGRQFSNSRSEMNVSTLELGDSALYLCASSFSYSGGHTYEQYFGPGTRLTVT.